Listed below are T cell receptor beta chains from one sample, sequenced in a study of T cells in Graves' hyperthyroidism and ophthalmopathy. MiXCR, run by TCRdb on the multiplex PCR reads, gives a single entry per CDR3 protein. In the table there are some 420,000 distinct CDR3 sequences, roughly an eighth of which are singletons. The sample was blood. The receptors come from a woman aged 18 to 35 with Graves' hyperthyroidism. CDR3s include the opening cysteine and the closing phenylalanine or tryptophan. D genes are given only for firm matches. Clone size is shown for a subset of rows, as once, few, many or a class of expanded clone.

d_call,j_call,clone_size,v_call,cdr3_aa,cdr3_nt
NA,TRBJ1-3,many,TRBV7-2,CASSFLGGNTIYF,TGTGCCAGCAGCTTCCTTGGAGGAAACACCATATATTTT
NA,TRBJ2-7,many,TRBV11-2,CASSRAYEQYF,TGTGCCAGCAGCCGAGCCTACGAGCAGTACTTC
NA,TRBJ2-3,many,TRBV5-1,CASSLVGLPKDTQYF,TGCGCCAGCAGCTTGGTGGGACTGCCCAAAGATACGCAGTATTTT
NA,TRBJ1-2,many,TRBV20-1,CSASWVGYTF,TGCAGTGCTAGCTGGGTTGGCTACACCTTC
NA,TRBJ1-4,many,TRBV2,CASNRALGTNEKLFF,TGTGCCAGCAATAGAGCTTTGGGCACTAATGAAAAACTGTTTTTT
TRBD2,TRBJ2-2,NA,TRBV5-6,CASSAGPGRGNTGELFF,TGTGCCAGCAGCGCAGGCCCAGGGAGGGGGAACACCGGGGAGCTGTTTTTT
NA,TRBJ2-2,NA,TRBV7-6,CASSPDETGELFF,TGTGCCAGCAGCCCCGACGAAACCGGCGAGCTGTTTTTT
TRBD2,TRBJ2-1,many,TRBV5-1,CASSLYLAGHNEQFF,TGCGCCAGCAGCTTGTATCTAGCGGGACACAATGAGCAGTTCTTC
NA,TRBJ1-3,NA,TRBV19,CASSIVSNTIYF,TGTGCCAGTAGTATCGTCTCAAACACCATATATTTT
NA,TRBJ1-5,NA,TRBV6-5,CASSLSGQLTNQPQHF,TGTGCCAGCAGTTTATCGGGGCAGTTAACAAATCAGCCCCAGCATTTT
TRBD2,TRBJ2-1,many,TRBV6-1,CASSLTSGRSAQFF,TGTGCCAGCAGTTTGACTAGCGGGAGATCGGCGCAGTTCTTC
TRBD2,TRBJ2-3,NA,TRBV29-1,CSGNSGAYTDTQYF,TGCAGCGGCAACAGCGGGGCCTACACAGATACGCAGTATTTT
NA,TRBJ2-3,many,TRBV27,CASSFLGDTQYF,TGTGCCAGCAGTTTCTTAGGTGATACGCAGTATTTT
NA,TRBJ1-1,many,TRBV20-1,CSARRRDTEAFF,TGCAGTGCTAGACGGAGGGACACTGAAGCTTTCTTT
NA,TRBJ2-2,many,TRBV6-1,CASSWRGENTGELFF,TGTGCCAGCAGTTGGAGGGGGGAAAACACCGGGGAGCTGTTTTTT
NA,TRBJ1-4,many,TRBV13,CASSPRGISMDEKLFF,TGTGCCAGCAGTCCCCGAGGGATTTCGATGGATGAAAAACTGTTTTTT
NA,TRBJ2-7,NA,TRBV5-1,CASSLFEGSYEQYF,TGCGCCAGCAGCTTGTTTGAGGGGTCCTACGAGCAGTACTTC
NA,TRBJ2-1,NA,TRBV6-4,CASSDSLDRAEQFF,TGTGCCAGCAGTGACTCCCTGGACAGAGCTGAGCAGTTCTTC
TRBD1,TRBJ2-3,NA,TRBV6-1,CASSPGTGIRGTDTQYF,TGTGCCAGCAGTCCCGGGACAGGGATTCGGGGCACAGATACGCAGTATTTT
NA,TRBJ1-1,many,TRBV4-2,CASSRQKGGQNTEAFF,TGTGCCAGCAGTCGACAGAAGGGGGGCCAGAACACTGAAGCTTTCTTT
TRBD2,TRBJ2-7,many,TRBV28,CASSLTGTNYEQYF,TGTGCCAGCAGTCTCACCGGGACTAACTACGAGCAGTACTTC
NA,TRBJ2-5,few,TRBV20-1,CSASGSQETQYF,TGCAGTGCTAGCGGGAGCCAAGAGACCCAGTACTTC
NA,TRBJ2-5,many,TRBV28,CASSLSGPQYF,TGTGCCAGCAGTTTGAGTGGTCCCCAGTACTTC
TRBD2,TRBJ2-1,NA,TRBV7-2,CASSAGTSVLNEQFF,TGTGCCAGCAGCGCCGGGACTAGCGTTCTAAATGAGCAGTTCTTC
TRBD1,TRBJ2-2,few,TRBV20-1,CSASDRVNTGELFF,TGCAGTGCATCCGACAGGGTGAACACCGGGGAGCTGTTTTTT
NA,TRBJ2-5,many,TRBV11-2,CASSLEWQAQETQYF,TGTGCCAGCAGCTTAGAGTGGCAGGCGCAAGAGACCCAGTACTTC
TRBD2,TRBJ2-7,NA,TRBV6-1,CASSLAGANCEQYF,TGTGCCAGCAGTCTAGCGGGAGCGAACTGCGAGCAGTACTTC
TRBD1,TRBJ1-2,NA,TRBV30,CAGETGAFYGYTF,TGTGCCGGGGAGACAGGGGCCTTCTATGGCTACACCTTC
NA,TRBJ2-3,many,TRBV9,CASSPGPRPDTQYF,TGTGCCAGCAGCCCGGGACCACGGCCAGATACGCAGTATTTT
NA,TRBJ1-2,many,TRBV3-1,CASSQARRDGYTF,TGTGCCAGCAGCCAAGCGAGGAGGGATGGCTACACCTTC
NA,TRBJ2-5,many,TRBV7-9,CASSLGGGGRETQYF,TGTGCCAGCAGCTTAGGCGGTGGGGGTCGAGAGACCCAGTACTTC
NA,TRBJ1-2,many,TRBV28,CASSSLGGYTF,TGTGCCAGCAGTTCCCTGGGCGGCTACACCTTC
NA,TRBJ2-2,once,TRBV25-1,CASSDPGGSGELFF,TGTGCCAGCAGTGACCCCGGGGGTTCCGGGGAGCTGTTTTTT
TRBD1,TRBJ2-1,NA,TRBV5-6,CASSGGTGVAQEQFF,TGTGCCAGCAGCGGCGGGACAGGGGTGGCCCAGGAGCAGTTCTTC
NA,TRBJ2-6,many,TRBV7-9,CASSLESGANVLTF,TGTGCCAGCAGCTTAGAATCTGGGGCCAACGTCCTGACTTTC
NA,TRBJ1-2,NA,TRBV4-1,CASSQAGSYGYTF,TGCGCCAGCAGCCAAGCTGGGAGCTATGGCTACACCTTC